The 13 T cell receptor beta chains in this list originate from one sample, sequenced in a study of radiotherapy plus CTLA-4 blockade in lung cancer. Profiling relied on immunoSEQ multiplex PCR, and the TCRdb table lists in-frame clones only, not all of them. Of 20,000 to 25,000 clones detected, around 66% appear once; the ten largest clones hold about 3.9%. The sequencing used peripheral blood, collected from a patient treated with radiotherapy plus ipilimumab. Receptors were obtained from a human donor with non-small cell lung cancer who had stable disease on radiotherapy plus ipilimumab.

The chain has TRBV6-1 and TRBJ2-7, with D uncertain. The ends were cut back, 7 bases at V and 0 bases at J, with 10 bases in the middle. The CDR3 is 13 residues long. Germline loops: CDR1 MNHNS, CDR2 SASEGT. CDR3 sequence reads: CASTTSGSYEQYF. The CDR3 bases are TGTGCCAGCACCACCTCGGGCTCCTACGAGCAGTACTTC.

The CDR3 region is CSASTSAYSTDTQYF. The CDR3 coding sequence is TGCAGCGCATCAACTAGCGCCTATAGCACAGATACGCAGTATTTT. V and J are TRBV29-1 and TRBJ2-3, with TRBD2 matching over 7 bases. The CDR3 loop spans 15 amino acids. The V segment lost 7 bases and the J segment 0 bases; nucleotides outside the gene matches: 10. Germline V lookup: CDR1 SQVTM, CDR2 ANQGSEA.

The rearrangement joins TRBV11-2 to TRBJ2-2, with 8 bases that match TRBD2. Germline values: CDR1 SGHAT, CDR2 FQNNGV. This CDR3 is built from 17 residues. Germline trimming cut 4 bases from V and 6 bases from J; bases unmatched to any gene: 13. As DNA, the CDR3 is TGTGCCAGCAGCTCCTTACGCAAGCGGGAGATGTCCGGGGAGCTGTTTTTT. Its translation is CASSSLRKREMSGELFF. Full variable domain (outside the CDR3, taken from reference TRBV11-2 and TRBJ2-2): EAGVAQSPRYKIIEKRQSVAFWCNPISGHATLYWYQQILGQGPKLLIQFQNNGVVDDSQLPKDRFSAERLKGVDSTLKIQPAKLEDSAVYLCASSSLRKREMSGELFFGEGSRLTVL.

The genes are TRBV6-4 and TRBJ2-1; 10 nucleotides match TRBD2. V shed 4 bases and J 3 bases; nucleotides not matched to a gene: 3. Looked up from germline, CDR1 is MRHNA and CDR2 is SNTAGT. CDR3 length: 15 amino acids. CDR3 bases: TGTGCCAGCAGTGCCACTAGCGGGATCTACAATGAGCAGTTCTTC. Translating it yields CASSATSGIYNEQFF.

The chain links TRBV7-2 to TRBJ2-1; D ambiguous. Trimming cost V 0 bases and J 3 bases, with 9 bases left between them. CDR1 and CDR2 from the germline V gene are SGHTA and FQGNSA. This CDR3 is built from 15 residues. CDR3 DNA: TGTGCCAGCAGCTTAGCGTATGGCGTCTACAATGAGCAGTTCTTC. Translation gives CASSLAYGVYNEQFF.

The J gene is TRBJ2-1, the V gene TRBV6-5, with D perhaps TRBD2 (5 bases). The germline CDR1 and CDR2 sequences are MNHEY and SVGAGI. V was pared by 4 bases and J by 7 bases, with 14 bases between. The CDR3 runs 14 residues. The CDR3 region is CASSFGGTRNEQFF. The CDR3 region has the DNA TGTGCCAGCAGTTTCGGAGGAACGCGAAATGAGCAGTTCTTC.

The chain recombines TRBV4-3 with TRBJ2-7; 12 bases agree with TRBD2. Losses at the gene ends were 0 bases for V and 12 bases for J; bases not matched to a gene: 6. The CDR3 has 14 residues. Germline V lookup: CDR1 LGHNA, CDR2 YSLEER. The CDR3 loop is CASSQDWTSGTLYF. In DNA, the CDR3 is TGCGCCAGCAGCCAAGATTGGACTAGCGGGACTTTGTACTTC.

This chain connects TRBV2 to TRBJ2-3, with D perhaps assigned TRBD1 or TRBD2 (5 bases each). Trimming left V 3 bases short and J 0 bases short, with 10 bases between. CDR1 SNHLY and CDR2 FYNNEI come from the germline V gene. There are 15 residues in the CDR3. CDR3 bases: TGTGCCAGCAGTGATCCCAGGGAGAGCACAGATACGCAGTATTTT. Encoded protein: CASSDPRESTDTQYF.

The J gene is TRBJ1-5, the V gene TRBV19, with D possibly being TRBD1 (6 bases). Per germline, CDR1 LNHDA and CDR2 SQIVND (reference sequence). The CDR3 consists of 14 residues. Deletions cut 9 bases from V and 4 bases from J, with 16 bases between. CDR3 amino acids: CASQKGQINQPQHF. The CDR3 DNA reads TGTGCCAGCCAGAAAGGACAGATTAATCAGCCCCAGCATTTT.

The chain couples TRBV19 to TRBJ1-5; a weak D match, TRBD1 (5 bases). The germline V and J ends were trimmed by 6 bases and 9 bases, with 24 bases remaining between them. The CDR3 has 16 amino acids. CDR1 LNHDA and CDR2 SQIVND come from the germline V gene (reference sequence). In nucleotides, the CDR3 is TGTGCCAGTAGAGCCGTTTCCCGACGGGACTTAAGGCCCCAGCATTTT. Translating gives CASRAVSRRDLRPQHF.

This clone was observed a handful of times. The chain is built from TRBV29-1 and TRBJ2-3; D is ambiguous. CDR1 and CDR2 (germline): SQVTM, ANQGSEA. V was shortened by 6 bases and J by 4 bases, with 20 bases between the two germline ends. This CDR3 contains 15 residues. CDR3 region: CSVPSLTPTPDTQYF. As DNA, the CDR3 is TGCAGCGTGCCGTCTCTTACTCCGACCCCAGATACGCAGTATTTT.

The J gene is TRBJ1-2, the V gene TRBV4-1; D not resolved. Trimming shortened V by 4 bases and J by 5 bases, and 17 bases separated the two germline ends. This CDR3 comprises 15 residues. Germline V gene lookup returns CDR1 MGHRA and CDR2 YSYEKL. The CDR3 nucleotides are TGCGCCAGCAGCCTTCCAGCGGCCAGAAGGTATGGCTACACCTTC. Encoded protein: CASSLPAARRYGYTF.

The rearrangement joins TRBV29-1 to TRBJ2-7; no clear D. V was cut by 4 bases and J by 0 bases, with 10 bases left in between. CDR3 length: 13 amino acids. CDR1 is SQVTM, CDR2 ANQGSEA, per germline. The CDR3 spells CSVGVGFSYEQYF. CDR3 in DNA: TGCAGCGTTGGGGTCGGGTTCTCCTACGAGCAGTACTTC.